This entry describes one T cell receptor beta chain. Here immunoSEQ multiplex PCR was the method, and the copy in TCRdb shows in-frame clones only, minus some. This table has approximately 70,000 clones, around four fifths appearing once. Germline trimming cut 2 bases from V and 5 bases from J; bases unmatched to any gene: 4. The germline V gene encodes CDR1 LGHDT and CDR2 YNNKEL (reference sequence). There are 14 residues in the CDR3. This sample was included in a study of blood T cell repertoires in COVID-19. For the study at large: Material from acute and convalescent COVID-19 was sourced from the United States, Italy and Spain.

The chain couples TRBV3-1 (or the pseudogene TRBV3-2) to TRBJ2-5, with 8 positions matching TRBD2. The receptor was isolated from an elderly man with active or convalescent COVID-19. Specimen: peripheral blood. The CDR3 region has the DNA TGTGCCAGCAGCCAACTAGCGGGTGGGGAGACCCAGTACTTC. Its translation: CASSQLAGGETQYF.